This T cell receptor (beta chain) was identified in a study of T cell responses to AZD1222 COVID-19 vaccine. Study-wide results and limits: Spike-specific TCR breadth and depth were elevated following two AZD1222 doses. Possibly, clonal diversity was underestimated; donors were largely white British and included more females.

TCRdb's table, derived via immunoSEQ multiplex PCR, lists solely in-frame clones and lacks some. The sample has roughly 120,000 clones; around nine tenths are singletons. On this clone: The antigen is undetermined.

V was pared by 5 bases and J by 3 bases, with 7 bases of the junction left unmatched. The CDR3 runs to 15 residues. CDR1 is SEHNR, CDR2 FQNEAQ, per germline (reference sequence). The J gene is TRBJ1-5, the V gene TRBV7-9, with 7 positions matching TRBD1. This specimen was peripheral blood, taken 28 days after the second AZD1222 dose. The source of this sequence is an adult who received the AZD1222 COVID-19 vaccine. The CDR3 loop is CASSSQGDFNQPQHF. The DNA of the CDR3 is TGTGCCAGCAGCAGCCAGGGGGATTTCAATCAGCCCCAGCATTTT.